This T cell receptor beta chain originates from a study of blood T cells in healthy people across ages. Study at large: Capture via template switching afforded approximately one barcoded beta molecule per two T cells.

Remarks on this clonotype: Its antigen is currently unknown.

Caucasian individuals from Russia who were healthy and aged 6 to 90 acted as donors. Each sample yielded at least 6 million isolated PBMCs. The length of the CDR3 is 14 residues. CDR1 is SGHTA, CDR2 FQGNSA, per germline. Trimming took off 1 base at V and 9 bases at J, with 13 bases between the two ends. General study findings and limits: Long-lived and aged donors differed, with more naive CD4+ cells and higher diversity in the long-lived.

For the second PCR, which ran for 7 to 11 cycles, a sample-barcoded 5' primer and a J-beta primer mix were used. Via MiXCR, TCRdb re-called the 5' RACE reads, giving one row per CDR3 protein. In the table there are hundreds of thousands of distinct CDR3 sequences, around 25% of which are singletons. The same sample was also used in a study of T cells of mothers and their children.

Sequencing was done on a sample of blood. The V gene is TRBV7-2, the J gene TRBJ1-3; D may be TRBD1 (5 bases). This clonotype was sampled from a boy aged 5-17 years in good health. As DNA, the CDR3 is TGTGCCAGCAGCTTAGAGGGGCGCCTGGGCACCATATATTTT. Translating it yields CASSLEGRLGTIYF.